This TCR beta chain was observed in a study of blood T cell repertoires in COVID-19. In the study overall: The United States, Italy and Spain were the sources of the acute and convalescent COVID-19 samples. The analysed material was cDNA or gDNA that came from T cells, B-cell-depleted T cells, or PBMCs.

Trimming shortened V by 5 bases and J by 6 bases, and 11 bases separated the two germline ends. CDR3 length equals 13 residues. Germline V CDR1 and CDR2: MNHEY, SVGAGI. The authors' processing: How many nucleated cells were present was estimated from reference gene primer amplification. Assay used: immunoSEQ multiplex PCR; TCRdb lists only in-frame clones, some missing. The V and J calls and clone size are taken from that table; D and trimming were inferred from the DNA. The sample holds about 210,000 clones, just under 85% seen once. The chain links TRBV6-5 to TRBJ2-1, with D hard to call. The sequence derives from a woman in her 50s with active or convalescent COVID-19. The sequenced sample consisted of peripheral blood. CDR3 DNA sequence: TGTGCCAGCAGTCGCCTAGAACCCAATGAGCAGTTCTTC. The encoded protein is CASSRLEPNEQFF.